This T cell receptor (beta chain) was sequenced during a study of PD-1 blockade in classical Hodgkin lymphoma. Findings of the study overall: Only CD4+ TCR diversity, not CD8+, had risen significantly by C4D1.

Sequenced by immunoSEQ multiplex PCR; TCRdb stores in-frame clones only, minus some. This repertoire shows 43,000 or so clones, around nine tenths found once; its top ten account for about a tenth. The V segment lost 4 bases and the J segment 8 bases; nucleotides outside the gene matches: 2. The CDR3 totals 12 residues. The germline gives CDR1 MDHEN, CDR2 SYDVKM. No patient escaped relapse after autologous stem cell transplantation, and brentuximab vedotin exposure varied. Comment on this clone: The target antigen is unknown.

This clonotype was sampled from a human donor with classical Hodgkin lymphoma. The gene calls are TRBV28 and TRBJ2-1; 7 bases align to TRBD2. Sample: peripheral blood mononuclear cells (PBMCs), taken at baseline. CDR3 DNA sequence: TGTGCCAGCAGTTCCCGGGGGGATGAGCAGTTCTTC. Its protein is CASSSRGDEQFF. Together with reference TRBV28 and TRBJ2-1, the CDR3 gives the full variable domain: DVKVTQSSRYLVKRTGEKVFLECVQDMDHENMFWYRQDPGLGLRLIYFSYDVKMKEKGDIPEGYSVSREKKERFSLILESASTNQTSMYLCASSSRGDEQFFGPGTRLTVL.